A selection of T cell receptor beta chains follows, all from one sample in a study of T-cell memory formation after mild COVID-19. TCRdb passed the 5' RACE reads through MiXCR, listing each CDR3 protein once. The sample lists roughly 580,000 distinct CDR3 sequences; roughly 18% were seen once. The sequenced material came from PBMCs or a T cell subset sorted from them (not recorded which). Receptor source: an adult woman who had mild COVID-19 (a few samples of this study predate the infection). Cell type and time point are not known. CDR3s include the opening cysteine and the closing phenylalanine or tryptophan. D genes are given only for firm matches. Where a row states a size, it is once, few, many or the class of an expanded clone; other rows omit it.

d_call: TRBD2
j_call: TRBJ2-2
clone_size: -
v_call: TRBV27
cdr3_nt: TGTGCCAGCAGTCCGACTAGCGGGAGGTACAGCGGGGAGCTGTTTTTT
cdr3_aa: CASSPTSGRYSGELFF

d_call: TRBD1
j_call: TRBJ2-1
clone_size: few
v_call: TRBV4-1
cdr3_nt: TGCGCCAGCAGCCCCGGACAGGGGGCTGGTGAGCAGTTCTTC
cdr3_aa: CASSPGQGAGEQFF

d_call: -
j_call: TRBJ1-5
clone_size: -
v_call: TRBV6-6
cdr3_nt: TGTGCCAGCCAGGGAGGGGGGCACCTAAGGCCCCAGCATTTT
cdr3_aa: CASQGGGHLRPQHF

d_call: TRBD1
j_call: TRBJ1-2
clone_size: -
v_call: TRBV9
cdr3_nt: TGTGCCAGCAGCGTCGGACAGGGCGGCGGAGGCTACACCTTC
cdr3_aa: CASSVGQGGGGYTF

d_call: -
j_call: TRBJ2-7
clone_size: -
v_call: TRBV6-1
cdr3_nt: TGTGCCAGCAGTACCCAACACAGATACGAGCAGTACTTC
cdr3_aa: CASSTQHRYEQYF

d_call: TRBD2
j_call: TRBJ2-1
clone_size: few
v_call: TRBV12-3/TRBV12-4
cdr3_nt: TGTGCCAGCAGTCACGGACTAGCGGGAGGGCCAAGCTCTTACAATGAGCAGTTCTTC
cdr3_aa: CASSHGLAGGPSSYNEQFF

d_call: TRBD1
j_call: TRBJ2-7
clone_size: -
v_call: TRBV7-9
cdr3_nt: TGTGCCAGCAGCATGACAGGGGTTATTTACGAGCAGTACTTC
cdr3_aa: CASSMTGVIYEQYF

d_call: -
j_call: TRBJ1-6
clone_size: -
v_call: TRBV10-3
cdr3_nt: TGTGCCATCAGTGAGTCGGCAGGGGATAATTCACCCCTCCACTTT
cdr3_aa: CAISESAGDNSPLHF

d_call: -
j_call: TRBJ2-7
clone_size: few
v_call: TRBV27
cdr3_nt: TGTGCCAGCAGTTTATCAAGGGGCGGCGACGAGCAGTACTTC
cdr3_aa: CASSLSRGGDEQYF

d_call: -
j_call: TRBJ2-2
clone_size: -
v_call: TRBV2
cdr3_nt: TGTGCCAGCAGTGGCGAGGTCTTGAACACCGGGGAGCTGTTTTTT
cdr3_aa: CASSGEVLNTGELFF

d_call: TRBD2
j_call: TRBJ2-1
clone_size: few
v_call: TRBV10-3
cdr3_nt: TGTGCCATCACAGAAGGATTGGGGGGGGGTCTCAATGAGCAGTTCTTC
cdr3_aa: CAITEGLGGGLNEQFF

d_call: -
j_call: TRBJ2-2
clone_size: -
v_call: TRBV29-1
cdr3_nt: TGCAGCGCCGGAAATAGCGTCCTCACCGGGGAGCTGTTTTTT
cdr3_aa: CSAGNSVLTGELFF

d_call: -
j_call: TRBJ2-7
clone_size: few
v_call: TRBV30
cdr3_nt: TGTGCCTGGAGTGTTATGGCCCGGGGGGAGCAGTACTTC
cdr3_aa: CAWSVMARGEQYF

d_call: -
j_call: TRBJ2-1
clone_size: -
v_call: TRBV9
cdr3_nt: TGTGCCAGCAGCGTAGCGGGGTCCAATGAGCAGTTCTTC
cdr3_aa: CASSVAGSNEQFF

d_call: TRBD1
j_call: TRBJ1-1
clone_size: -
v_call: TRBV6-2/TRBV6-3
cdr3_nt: TGTGCCAGCAGTCAAACAGGGGGCGTCGATGAAGCTTTCTTT
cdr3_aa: CASSQTGGVDEAFF

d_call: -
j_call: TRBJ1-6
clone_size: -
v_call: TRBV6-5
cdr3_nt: TGTGCCAGCAGTTACGACGGCTCCAATTCACCCCTCCACTTT
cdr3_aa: CASSYDGSNSPLHF

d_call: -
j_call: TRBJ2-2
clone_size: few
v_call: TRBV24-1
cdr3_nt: TGTGCCACCAGTGAAAACAGGCTGAACACCGGGGAGCTGTTTTTT
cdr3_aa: CATSENRLNTGELFF

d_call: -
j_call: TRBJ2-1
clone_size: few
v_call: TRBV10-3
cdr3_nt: TGTGCCATCAGTGACACCTCAACAGTGCGTTCCTACAATGAGCAGTTCTTC
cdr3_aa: CAISDTSTVRSYNEQFF

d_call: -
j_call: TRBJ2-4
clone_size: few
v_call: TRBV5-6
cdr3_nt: TGTGCCAGCAGCTTGGGTTTCGAGGACTGGAAAAACATTCAGTACTTC
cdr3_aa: CASSLGFEDWKNIQYF

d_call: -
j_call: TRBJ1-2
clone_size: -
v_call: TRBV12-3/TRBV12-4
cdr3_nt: TGTGCCAGCAGGAAGGTCTATGGCTACACCTTC
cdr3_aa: CASRKVYGYTF

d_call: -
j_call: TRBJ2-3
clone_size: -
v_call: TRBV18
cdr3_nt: TGTGCCAGCTCACCACTTATACCACCAGATACGCAGTATTTT
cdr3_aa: CASSPLIPPDTQYF

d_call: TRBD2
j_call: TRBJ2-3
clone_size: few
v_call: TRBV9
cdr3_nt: TGTGCCAGCAGCGCCGGGACTAGCGGGAGGCAAGATACGCAGTATTTT
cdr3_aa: CASSAGTSGRQDTQYF

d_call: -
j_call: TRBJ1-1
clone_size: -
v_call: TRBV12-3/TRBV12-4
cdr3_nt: TGTGCCAGCATTAGGACAGTCAACACTGAAGCTTTCTTT
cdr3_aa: CASIRTVNTEAFF

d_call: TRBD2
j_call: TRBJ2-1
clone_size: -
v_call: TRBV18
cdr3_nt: TGTGCCAGCTCAAGACTAGCGGGGTTGTACAATGAGCAGTTCTTC
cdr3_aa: CASSRLAGLYNEQFF

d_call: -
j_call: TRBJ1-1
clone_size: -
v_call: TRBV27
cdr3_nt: TGTGCCAGCAAGTATCCTTGGCCTCCTGGGAGCACTGAAGCTTTCTTT
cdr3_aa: CASKYPWPPGSTEAFF

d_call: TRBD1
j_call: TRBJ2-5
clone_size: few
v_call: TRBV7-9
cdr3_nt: TGTGCCAGCAGCTTTCTGGGGACAGACCAAGAGACCCAGTACTTC
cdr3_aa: CASSFLGTDQETQYF

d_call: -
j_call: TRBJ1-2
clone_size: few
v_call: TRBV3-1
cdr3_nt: TGTGCCAGCAGCCAAGCTCCCTGGCAGGGCGGCTACACCTTC
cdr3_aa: CASSQAPWQGGYTF

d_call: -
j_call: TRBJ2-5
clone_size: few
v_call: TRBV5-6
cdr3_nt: TGTGCCAGCAGCCCCTCGAGGGCTGAGGAGACCCAGTACTTC
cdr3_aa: CASSPSRAEETQYF

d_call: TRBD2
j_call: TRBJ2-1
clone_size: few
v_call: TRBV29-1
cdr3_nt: TGCAGCGGCCTGACGCCTCGTTTTGCGGGGGACCACAATGAGCAGTTCTTC
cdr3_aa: CSGLTPRFAGDHNEQFF

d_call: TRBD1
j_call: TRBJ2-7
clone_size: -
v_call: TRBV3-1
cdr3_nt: TGTGCCAGCAGCCACCTAAGACAGGGGACCCCCTACGAGCAGTACTTC
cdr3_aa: CASSHLRQGTPYEQYF

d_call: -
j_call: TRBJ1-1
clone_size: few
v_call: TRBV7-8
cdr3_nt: TGTGCCAGCAGCCACTTCGGGGCTTTGTTGAACACTGAAGCTTTCTTT
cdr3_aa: CASSHFGALLNTEAFF

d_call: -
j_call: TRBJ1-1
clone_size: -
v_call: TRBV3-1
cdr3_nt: TGTGCCAGCAGCCATACCGACACTCCTTTTACTGAAGCTTTCTTT
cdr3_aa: CASSHTDTPFTEAFF

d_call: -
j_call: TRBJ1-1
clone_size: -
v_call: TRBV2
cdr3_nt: TGTGCCAGTGGGAGGGACCTGAACACTGAAGCTTTCTTT
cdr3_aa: CASGRDLNTEAFF

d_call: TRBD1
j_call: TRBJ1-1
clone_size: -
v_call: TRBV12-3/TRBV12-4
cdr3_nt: TGTGCCCATCAGGGGGGAACTGAAGCTTTCTTT
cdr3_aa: CAHQGGTEAFF

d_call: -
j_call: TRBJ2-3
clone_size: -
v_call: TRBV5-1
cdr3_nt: TGCGCCAGCAGCTTGATGTCAGGCTCCACAGATACGCAGTATTTT
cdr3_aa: CASSLMSGSTDTQYF

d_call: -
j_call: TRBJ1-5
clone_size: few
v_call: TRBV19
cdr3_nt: TGTGCCAGTAGTATTTCGGCTTATAGCAATCAGCCCCAGCATTTT
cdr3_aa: CASSISAYSNQPQHF

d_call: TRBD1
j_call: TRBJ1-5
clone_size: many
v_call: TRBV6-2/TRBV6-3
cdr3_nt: TGTGCCAGCAGACTCGACTCGGGACAGGGCGGACAGCCCCAGCATTTT
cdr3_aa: CASRLDSGQGGQPQHF

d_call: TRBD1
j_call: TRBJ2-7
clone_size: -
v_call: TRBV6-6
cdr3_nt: TGTGCCAGCAGTTACTTAGTCGACAGGGCCATCGAGCAGTACTTC
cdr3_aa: CASSYLVDRAIEQYF

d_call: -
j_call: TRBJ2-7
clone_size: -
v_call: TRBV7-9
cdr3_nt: TGTGCCAGCAGCGGGTGGGGCAGTCAGAACGAGCAGTACTTC
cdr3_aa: CASSGWGSQNEQYF

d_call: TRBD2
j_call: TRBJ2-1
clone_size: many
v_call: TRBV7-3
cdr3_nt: TGTGCCAGCAGCTTACAGGAACTAGCGGGGGTCGGCAATGAGCAGTTCTTC
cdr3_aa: CASSLQELAGVGNEQFF

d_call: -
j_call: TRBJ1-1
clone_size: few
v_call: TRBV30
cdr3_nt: TGTGCCTGTGACGCGGGGAACACTGAAGCTTTCTTT
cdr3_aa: CACDAGNTEAFF

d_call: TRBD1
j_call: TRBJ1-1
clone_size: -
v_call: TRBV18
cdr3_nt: TGTGCCAGCTCACCTGACAGGGGGCTTCCAACTTTCTTT
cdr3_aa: CASSPDRGLPTFF

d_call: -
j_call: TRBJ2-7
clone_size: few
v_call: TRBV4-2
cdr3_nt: TGTGCCAGCAGCCCGGGACTTATAGAGACCTACGAGCAGTACTTC
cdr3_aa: CASSPGLIETYEQYF

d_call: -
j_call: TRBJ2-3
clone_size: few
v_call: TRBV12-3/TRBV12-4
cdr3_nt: TGTGCCAGCAGTTTATTGGGCCCGAGGGTCCCAGATACGCAGTATTTT
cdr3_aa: CASSLLGPRVPDTQYF

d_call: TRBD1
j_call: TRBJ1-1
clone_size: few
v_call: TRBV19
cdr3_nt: TGTGCCAGTATTCCCTCTCAGGGACAGGGTTCCGCGTACACTGAAGCTTTCTTT
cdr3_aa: CASIPSQGQGSAYTEAFF

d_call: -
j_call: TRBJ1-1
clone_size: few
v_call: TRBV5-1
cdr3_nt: TGCGCCAGCAGCTTCTCACAGGGCGTAGCTGAAGCTTTCTTT
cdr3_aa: CASSFSQGVAEAFF

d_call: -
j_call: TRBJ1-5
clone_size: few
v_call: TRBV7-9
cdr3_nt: TGTGCCAGCAGCTCTAAAGACGGAGATAGCAATCAGCCCCAGCATTTT
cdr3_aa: CASSSKDGDSNQPQHF

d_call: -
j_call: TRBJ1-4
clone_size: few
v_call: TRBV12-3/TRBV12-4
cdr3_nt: TGTGCCAGCAGTTTAGCCTACTGGGGTGAAAAACTGTTTTTT
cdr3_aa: CASSLAYWGEKLFF

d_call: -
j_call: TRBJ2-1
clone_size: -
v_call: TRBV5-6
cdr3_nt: TGTGCCAGCAGCTTGGGCCCCTTTAGCTCCTACAATGAGCAGTTCTTC
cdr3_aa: CASSLGPFSSYNEQFF

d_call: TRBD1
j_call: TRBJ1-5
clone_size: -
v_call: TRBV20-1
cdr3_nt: TGCAGTGCTTTGGACAGGGGGCTAATCCAGCCCCAGCATTTT
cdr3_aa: CSALDRGLIQPQHF

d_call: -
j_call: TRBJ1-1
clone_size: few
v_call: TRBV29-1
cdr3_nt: TGCAGCGTTGGGGCCGTGAACACTGAAGCTTTCTTT
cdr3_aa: CSVGAVNTEAFF

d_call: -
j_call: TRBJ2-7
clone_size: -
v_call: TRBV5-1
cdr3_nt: TGCGCCAGCAGCTTGGCCTCCGGGGTAGGGAACTACGAGCAGTACTTC
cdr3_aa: CASSLASGVGNYEQYF